This is a list of T cell receptor beta chains from one sample in a study of identical twins. TCRdb passed the 5' RACE reads through MiXCR, listing each CDR3 protein once. The data contain roughly 220,000 distinct CDR3 sequences, approximately 5.9% of them singletons. These data were also reused for a study on T cells expressing NK-cell markers.

Sequenced: CD8+ T cells sorted from blood. These receptors came from a woman aged 18 to 35 in good health. The CDR3 runs from the conserved cysteine through the conserved F or W. The size of a clone is reported for some rows only, either as once, few or many, or as a class for expanded clones.

size,V,CDR3
many,TRBV24-1,CATSDSATYTGELFF
-,TRBV13,CASSLPGGQLGELFF
-,TRBV7-3,CASSRAGGGSYEQYF
-,TRBV6-1,CASSGRGPFF
many,TRBV10-2,CASSGGTLLAKNIQYF
-,TRBV9,CASSVEGASIYGYTF
few,TRBV14,CASSQDEGEQFF
-,TRBV30,CAWAGLAGLGNEQFF
-,TRBV12-3/TRBV12-4,CASTCLAGGCLETDTQYF
many,TRBV18,CASSPTSGRTSNEQFF
-,TRBV2,CASREIKWGSHKEKLFF
-,TRBV2,CASSENIQYF
-,TRBV11-2,CASRGLAVDSTDTQYF
-,TRBV6-5,CASSSTSGISDTQYF
-,TRBV12-3/TRBV12-4,CASSGDPDPGELFF
many,TRBV12-3/TRBV12-4,CASSFTYRQGNEQFF
-,TRBV7-2,CASTKVPSYEQYF
few,TRBV20-1,CSAKWNREKLFF
-,TRBV15,CATSMEGSTDTQYF
few,TRBV5-1,CASSLLRGTGANVLTF